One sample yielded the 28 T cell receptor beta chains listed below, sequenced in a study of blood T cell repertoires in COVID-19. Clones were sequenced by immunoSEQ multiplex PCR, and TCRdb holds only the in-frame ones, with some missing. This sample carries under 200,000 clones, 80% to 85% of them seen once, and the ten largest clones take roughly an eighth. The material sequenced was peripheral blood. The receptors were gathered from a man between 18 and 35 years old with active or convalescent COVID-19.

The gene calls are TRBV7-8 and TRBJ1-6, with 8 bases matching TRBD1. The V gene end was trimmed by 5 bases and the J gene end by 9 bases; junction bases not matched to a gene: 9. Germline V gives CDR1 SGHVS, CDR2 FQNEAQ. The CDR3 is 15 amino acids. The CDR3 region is CASSLAGGAGSPLHF. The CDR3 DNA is TGTGCCAGCAGCCTTGCAGGGGGCGCGGGTTCACCCCTCCACTTT.

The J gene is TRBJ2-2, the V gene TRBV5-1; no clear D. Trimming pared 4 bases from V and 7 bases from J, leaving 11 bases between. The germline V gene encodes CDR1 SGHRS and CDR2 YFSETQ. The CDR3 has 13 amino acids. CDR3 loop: CASSPPGGGELFF. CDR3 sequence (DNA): TGCGCCAGCAGCCCGCCGGGTGGCGGGGAGCTGTTTTTT.

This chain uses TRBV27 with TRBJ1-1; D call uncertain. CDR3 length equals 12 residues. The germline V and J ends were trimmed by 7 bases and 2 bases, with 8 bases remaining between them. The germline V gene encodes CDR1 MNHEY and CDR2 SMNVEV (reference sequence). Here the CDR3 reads CASNGLNTEAFF. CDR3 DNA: TGTGCCAGCAATGGGCTTAACACTGAAGCTTTCTTT.

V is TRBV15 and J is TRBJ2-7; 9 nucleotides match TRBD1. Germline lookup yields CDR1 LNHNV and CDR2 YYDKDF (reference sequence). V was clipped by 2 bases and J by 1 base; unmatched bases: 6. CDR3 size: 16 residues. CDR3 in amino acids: CATSRMGTGRSYEQYF. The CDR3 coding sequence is TGTGCCACCAGCAGAATGGGGACAGGGAGATCCTACGAGCAGTACTTC.

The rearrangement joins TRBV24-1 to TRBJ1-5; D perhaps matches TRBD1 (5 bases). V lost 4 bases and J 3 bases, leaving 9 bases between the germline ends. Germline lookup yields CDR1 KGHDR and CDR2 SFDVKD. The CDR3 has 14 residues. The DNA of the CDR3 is TGTGCCACCAGTGAACCAGGGTCCAATCAGCCCCAGCATTTT. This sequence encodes CATSEPGSNQPQHF.

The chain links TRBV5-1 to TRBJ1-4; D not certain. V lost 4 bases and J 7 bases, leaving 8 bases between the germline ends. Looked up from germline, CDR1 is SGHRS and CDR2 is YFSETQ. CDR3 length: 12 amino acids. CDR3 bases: TGCGCCAGCAGCCCACCGGGTGAAAAACTGTTTTTT. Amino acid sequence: CASSPPGEKLFF.

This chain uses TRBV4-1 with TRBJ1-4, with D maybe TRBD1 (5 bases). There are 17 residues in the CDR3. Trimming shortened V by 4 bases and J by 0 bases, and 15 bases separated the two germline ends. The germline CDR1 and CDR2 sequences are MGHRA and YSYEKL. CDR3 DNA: TGCGCCAGCAGCCCGCTCAATAGGGGCACAACTAATGAAAAACTGTTTTTT. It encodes CASSPLNRGTTNEKLFF.

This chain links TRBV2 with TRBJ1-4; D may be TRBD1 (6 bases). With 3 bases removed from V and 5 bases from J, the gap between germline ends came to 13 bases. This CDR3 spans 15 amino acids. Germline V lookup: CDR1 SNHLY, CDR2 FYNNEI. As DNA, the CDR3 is TGTGCCAGCAGTGAGTTTCAGGGGAAGAATGAAAAACTGTTTTTT. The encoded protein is CASSEFQGKNEKLFF.

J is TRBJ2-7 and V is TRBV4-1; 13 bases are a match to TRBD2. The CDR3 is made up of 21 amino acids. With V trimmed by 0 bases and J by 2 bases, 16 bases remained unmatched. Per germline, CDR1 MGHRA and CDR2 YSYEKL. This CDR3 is CASSQEPPGLAGALLTYEQYF. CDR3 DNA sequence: TGCGCCAGCAGCCAAGAGCCCCCTGGACTAGCGGGGGCCCTACTTACCTACGAGCAGTACTTC.

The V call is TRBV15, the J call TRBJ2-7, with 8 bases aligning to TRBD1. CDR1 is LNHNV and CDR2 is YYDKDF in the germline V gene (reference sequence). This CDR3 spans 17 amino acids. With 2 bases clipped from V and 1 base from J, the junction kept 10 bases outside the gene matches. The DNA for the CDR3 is TGTGCCACCAGCAGATCCCCTAAGACAGGGGCATCCTACGAGCAGTACTTC. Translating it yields CATSRSPKTGASYEQYF.

The CDR3 region is CASSMGQYNSPLHF. The CDR3 bases are TGTGCCAGTAGTATGGGACAGTATAATTCACCCCTCCACTTT. The genes are TRBV19 and TRBJ1-6; 7 positions agree with TRBD1. Per the germline V gene, CDR1 is LNHDA and CDR2 is SQIVND (reference sequence). V shed 3 bases, J shed 4 bases, and the junction held 0 bases outside the gene matches. There are 14 residues in the CDR3. Full variable domain (missing parts from reference TRBV19 and TRBJ1-6): DGGITQSPKYLFRKEGQNVTLSCEQNLNHDAMYWYRQDPGQGLRLIYYSQIVNDFQKGDIAEGYSVSREKKESFPLTVTSAQKNPTAFYLCASSMGQYNSPLHFGNGTRLTVT.

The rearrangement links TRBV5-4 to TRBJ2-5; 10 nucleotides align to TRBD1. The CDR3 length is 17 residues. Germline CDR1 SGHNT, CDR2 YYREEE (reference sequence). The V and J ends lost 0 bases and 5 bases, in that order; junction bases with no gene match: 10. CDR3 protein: CASSLGGTGVVKETQYF. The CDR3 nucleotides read TGTGCCAGCAGCTTGGGGGGGACAGGGGTAGTCAAGGAGACCCAGTACTTC.

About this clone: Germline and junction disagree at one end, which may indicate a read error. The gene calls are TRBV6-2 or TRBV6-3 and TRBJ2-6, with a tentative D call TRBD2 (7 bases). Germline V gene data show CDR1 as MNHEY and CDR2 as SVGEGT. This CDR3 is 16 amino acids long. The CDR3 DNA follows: TGTGCCTGCAGTTTTAGGGGGGGGGCTGGGGCCAACGTCCTGACTTTC. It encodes CACSFRGGAGANVLTF.

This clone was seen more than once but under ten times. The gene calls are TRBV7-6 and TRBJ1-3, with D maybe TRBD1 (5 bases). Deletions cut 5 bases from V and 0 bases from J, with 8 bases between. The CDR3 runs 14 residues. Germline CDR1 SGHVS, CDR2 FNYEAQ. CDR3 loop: CASSPGVSGNTIYF. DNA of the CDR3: TGTGCCAGCAGCCCGGGGGTCTCTGGAAACACCATATATTTT.

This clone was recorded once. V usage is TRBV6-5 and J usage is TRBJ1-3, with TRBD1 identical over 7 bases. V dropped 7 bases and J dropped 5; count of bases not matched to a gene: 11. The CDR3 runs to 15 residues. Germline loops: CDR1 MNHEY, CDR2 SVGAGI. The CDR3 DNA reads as TGTGCCAGCACCGAGCTGACAGGGTATAGAAACACCATATATTTT. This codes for CASTELTGYRNTIYF.

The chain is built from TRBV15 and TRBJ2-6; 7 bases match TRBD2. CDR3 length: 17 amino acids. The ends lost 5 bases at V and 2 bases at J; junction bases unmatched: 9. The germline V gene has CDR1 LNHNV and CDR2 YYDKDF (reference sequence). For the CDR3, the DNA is TGTGCCACCAGCCGCGACAGCGGGACTGCTGGGGCCAACGTCCTGACTTTC. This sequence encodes CATSRDSGTAGANVLTF.

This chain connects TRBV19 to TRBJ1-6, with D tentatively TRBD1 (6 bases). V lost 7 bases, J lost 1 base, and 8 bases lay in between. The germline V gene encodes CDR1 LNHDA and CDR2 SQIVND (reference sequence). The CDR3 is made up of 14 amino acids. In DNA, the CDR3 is TGTGCCAGTACTACAGGGTCCTATAATTCACCCCTCCACTTT. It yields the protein CASTTGSYNSPLHF.

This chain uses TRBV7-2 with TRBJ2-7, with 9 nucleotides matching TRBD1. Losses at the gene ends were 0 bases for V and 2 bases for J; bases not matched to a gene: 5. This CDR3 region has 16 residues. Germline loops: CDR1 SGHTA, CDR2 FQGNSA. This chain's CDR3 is CASSLAAGQGTYEQYF. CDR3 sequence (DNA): TGTGCCAGCAGCTTAGCGGCGGGACAGGGAACCTACGAGCAGTACTTC. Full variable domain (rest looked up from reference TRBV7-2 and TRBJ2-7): GAGVSQSPSNKVTEKGKDVELRCDPISGHTALYWYRQSLGQGLEFLIYFQGNSAPDKSGLPSDRFSAERTGGSVSTLTIQRTQQEDSAVYLCASSLAAGQGTYEQYFGPGTRLTVT.

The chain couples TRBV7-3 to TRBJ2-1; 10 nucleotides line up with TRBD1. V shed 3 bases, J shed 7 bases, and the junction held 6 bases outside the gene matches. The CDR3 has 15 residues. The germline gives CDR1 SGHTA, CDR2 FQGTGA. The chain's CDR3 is CASSFGQGGRNEQFF. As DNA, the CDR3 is TGTGCCAGCAGCTTCGGACAGGGGGGCAGGAATGAGCAGTTCTTC.

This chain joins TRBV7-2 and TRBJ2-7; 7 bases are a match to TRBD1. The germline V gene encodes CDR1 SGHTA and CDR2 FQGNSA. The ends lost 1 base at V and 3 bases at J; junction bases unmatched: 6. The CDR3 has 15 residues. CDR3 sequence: CASSLVVGQNYEQYF. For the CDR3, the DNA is TGTGCCAGCAGCTTAGTGGTGGGACAGAACTACGAGCAGTACTTC.

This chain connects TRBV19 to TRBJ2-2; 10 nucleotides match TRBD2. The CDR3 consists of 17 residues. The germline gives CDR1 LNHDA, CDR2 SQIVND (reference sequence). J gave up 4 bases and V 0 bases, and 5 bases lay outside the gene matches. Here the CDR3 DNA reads TGTGCCAGTAGTATAGAGCTAGCGGGGGATGTCACCGGGGAGCTGTTTTTT. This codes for CASSIELAGDVTGELFF.

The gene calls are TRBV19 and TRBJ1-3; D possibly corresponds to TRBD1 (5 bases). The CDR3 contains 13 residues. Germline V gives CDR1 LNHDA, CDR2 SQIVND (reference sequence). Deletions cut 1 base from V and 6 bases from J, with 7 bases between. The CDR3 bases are TGTGCCAGTAGTATAGGGGGCGAAAACACCATATATTTT. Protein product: CASSIGGENTIYF. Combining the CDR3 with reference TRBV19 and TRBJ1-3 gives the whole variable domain DGGITQSPKYLFRKEGQNVTLSCEQNLNHDAMYWYRQDPGQGLRLIYYSQIVNDFQKGDIAEGYSVSREKKESFPLTVTSAQKNPTAFYLCASSIGGENTIYFGEGSWLTVV.

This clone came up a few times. The DNA for the CDR3 is TGCGCCAGCAGCCACCCCGGCCTAAAAGGGGGTTTCGACTCCTACGAGCAGTACTTC. It is translated as CASSHPGLKGGFDSYEQYF. V gene TRBV4-1 combines with J gene TRBJ2-7; weak D call: TRBD1 (6 bases). CDR1 and CDR2 from the germline V gene are MGHRA and YSYEKL. There are 19 residues in the CDR3. Trimming removed 3 bases from V and 0 bases from J, with 24 bases in between.

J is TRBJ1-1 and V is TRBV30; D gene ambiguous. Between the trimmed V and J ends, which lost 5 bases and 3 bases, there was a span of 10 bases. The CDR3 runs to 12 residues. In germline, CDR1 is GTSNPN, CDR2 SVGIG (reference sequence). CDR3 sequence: CAWFSGDTEAFF. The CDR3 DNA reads TGTGCCTGGTTTTCGGGAGACACTGAAGCTTTCTTT.

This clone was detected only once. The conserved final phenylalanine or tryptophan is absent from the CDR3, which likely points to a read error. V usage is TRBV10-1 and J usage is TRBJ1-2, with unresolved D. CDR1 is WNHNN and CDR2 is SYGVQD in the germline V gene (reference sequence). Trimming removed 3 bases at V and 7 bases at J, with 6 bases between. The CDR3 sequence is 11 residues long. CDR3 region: CASSDDIGYTL. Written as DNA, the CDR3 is TGCGCCAGCAGTGATGACATTGGCTACACCCTC.

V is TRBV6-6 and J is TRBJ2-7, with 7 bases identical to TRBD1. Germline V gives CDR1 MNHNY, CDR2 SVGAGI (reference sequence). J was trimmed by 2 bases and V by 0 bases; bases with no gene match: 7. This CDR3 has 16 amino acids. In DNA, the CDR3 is TGTGCCAGCAGTTACTCGACGGGACAGAGGGCCTACGAGCAGTACTTC. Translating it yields CASSYSTGQRAYEQYF.

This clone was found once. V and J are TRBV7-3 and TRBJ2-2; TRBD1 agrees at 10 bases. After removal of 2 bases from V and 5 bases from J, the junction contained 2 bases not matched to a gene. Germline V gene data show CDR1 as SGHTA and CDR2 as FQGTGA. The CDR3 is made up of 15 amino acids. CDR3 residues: CASSLRTGGTGELFF. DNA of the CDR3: TGTGCCAGCAGCTTACGGACAGGGGGGACCGGGGAGCTGTTTTTT.

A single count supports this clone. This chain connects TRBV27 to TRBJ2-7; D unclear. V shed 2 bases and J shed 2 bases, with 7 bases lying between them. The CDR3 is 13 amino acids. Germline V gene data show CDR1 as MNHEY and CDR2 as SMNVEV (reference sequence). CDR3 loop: CASSLKETYEQYF. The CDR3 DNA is TGTGCCAGCAGTTTAAAGGAGACCTACGAGCAGTACTTC.